This T cell receptor beta chain was obtained from a study of shared clonotypes between healthy human individuals. Study-wide results and caveats: Relative to memory subsets, naive subsets generally showed larger estimated richness.

CD45RA-negative memory and CD45RA+ naive subsets were split from the CD4+ cells. Germline V gene lookup returns CDR1 LNHNV and CDR2 YYDKDF (reference sequence). This CDR3 region has 14 residues. The V gene end was trimmed by 2 bases and the J gene end by 7 bases; junction bases not matched to a gene: 7. Several immunoSEQ plates held equal portions of the genomic DNA taken from each subset. TCRdb keeps only in-frame clones here, not all; method: immunoSEQ multiplex PCR. The profile shows around 2.1 million clones, approximately 96% of them singletons. Note on this clone: Its target is not known.

The chain employs TRBV15 and TRBJ1-1, with TRBD1 matching 7 bases. This sequence originates from a man aged 18 to 30 in good health. Material for sequencing was naive CD4+ T cells sorted from blood. The subset: CD45RA+ positively selected. The CDR3 protein is CATSRPDRAHEAFF. CDR3 in DNA: TGTGCCACCAGCAGACCAGACAGGGCACATGAAGCTTTCTTT.